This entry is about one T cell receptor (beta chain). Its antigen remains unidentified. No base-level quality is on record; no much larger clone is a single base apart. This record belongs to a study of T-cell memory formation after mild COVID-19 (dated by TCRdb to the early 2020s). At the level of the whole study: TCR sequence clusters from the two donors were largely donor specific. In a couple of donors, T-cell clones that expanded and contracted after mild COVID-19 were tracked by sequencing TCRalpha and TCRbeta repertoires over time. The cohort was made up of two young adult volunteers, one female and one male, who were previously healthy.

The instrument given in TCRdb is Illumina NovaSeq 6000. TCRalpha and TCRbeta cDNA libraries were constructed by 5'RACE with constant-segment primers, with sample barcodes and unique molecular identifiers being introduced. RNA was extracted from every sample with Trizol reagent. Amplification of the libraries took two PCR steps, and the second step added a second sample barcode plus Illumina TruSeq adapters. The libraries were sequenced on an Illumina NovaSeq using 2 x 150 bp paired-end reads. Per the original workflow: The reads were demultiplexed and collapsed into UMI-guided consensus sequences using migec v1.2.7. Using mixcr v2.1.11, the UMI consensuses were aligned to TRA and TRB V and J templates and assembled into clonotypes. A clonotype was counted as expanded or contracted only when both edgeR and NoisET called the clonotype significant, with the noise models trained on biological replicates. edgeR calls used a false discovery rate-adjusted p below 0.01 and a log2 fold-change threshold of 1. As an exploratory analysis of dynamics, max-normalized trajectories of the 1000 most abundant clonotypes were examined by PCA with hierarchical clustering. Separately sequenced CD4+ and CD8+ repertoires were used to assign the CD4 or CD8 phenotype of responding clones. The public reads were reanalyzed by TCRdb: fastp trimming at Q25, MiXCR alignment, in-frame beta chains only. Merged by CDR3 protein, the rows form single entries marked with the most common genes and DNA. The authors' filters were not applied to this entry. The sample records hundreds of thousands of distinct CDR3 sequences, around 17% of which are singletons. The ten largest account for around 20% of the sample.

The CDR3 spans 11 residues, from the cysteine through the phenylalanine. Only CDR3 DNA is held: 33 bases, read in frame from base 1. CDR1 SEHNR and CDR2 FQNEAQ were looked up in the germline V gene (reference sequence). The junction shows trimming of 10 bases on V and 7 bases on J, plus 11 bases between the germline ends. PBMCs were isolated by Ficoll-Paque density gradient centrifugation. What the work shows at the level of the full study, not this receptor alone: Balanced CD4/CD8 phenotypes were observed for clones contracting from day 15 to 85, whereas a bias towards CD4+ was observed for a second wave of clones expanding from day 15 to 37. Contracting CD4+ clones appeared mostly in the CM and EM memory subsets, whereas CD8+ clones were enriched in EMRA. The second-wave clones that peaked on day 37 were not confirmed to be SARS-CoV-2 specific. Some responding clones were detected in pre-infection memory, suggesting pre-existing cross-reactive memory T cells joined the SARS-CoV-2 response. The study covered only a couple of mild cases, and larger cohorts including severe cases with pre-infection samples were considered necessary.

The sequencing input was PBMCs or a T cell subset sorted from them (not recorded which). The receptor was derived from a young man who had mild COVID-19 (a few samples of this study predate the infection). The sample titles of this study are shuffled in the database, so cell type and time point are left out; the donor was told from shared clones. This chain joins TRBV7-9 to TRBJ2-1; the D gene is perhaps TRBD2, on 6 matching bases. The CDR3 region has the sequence CAIGGINEQFF. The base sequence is TGTGCCATCGGGGGAATTAATGAGCAGTTCTTC.